This T cell receptor (beta chain) was documented in a study of T cell responses to AZD1222 COVID-19 vaccine. This clone was seen a single time. The antigen remains undetermined. The repertoire was sequenced with immunoSEQ multiplex PCR; TCRdb's copy has only in-frame clones and lacks some. The data contain over 95,000 clones, 75% to 90% of them singletons. Findings and limits, study-wide: Clonal diversity was possibly underestimated; the donors were predominantly white British and more often female. Repertoire sampling was restricted to post-peak T cell response timepoints. Reportedly, close to half of spike-specific TCRs are directed against unmutated variant regions.

The CDR3 is made up of 14 amino acids. The germline V and J ends were trimmed by 0 bases and 8 bases, with 11 bases remaining between them. The germline V gene has CDR1 SGHRS and CDR2 YFSETQ. The sample here was peripheral blood, taken on day 0 of AZD1222 vaccination. The chain recombines TRBV5-1 with TRBJ1-4; D ambiguous. The TCR originated in an adult in good health. The CDR3 spells CASSLGRGWEKLFF. Here the CDR3 DNA reads TGCGCCAGCAGCTTGGGCCGGGGTTGGGAAAAACTGTTTTTT. The full variable domain, rest sourced from reference TRBV5-1 and TRBJ1-4, is KAGVTQTPRYLIKTRGQQVTLSCSPISGHRSVSWYQQTPGQGLQFLFEYFSETQRNKGNFPGRFSGRQFSNSRSEMNVSTLELGDSALYLCASSLGRGWEKLFFGSGTQLSVL.